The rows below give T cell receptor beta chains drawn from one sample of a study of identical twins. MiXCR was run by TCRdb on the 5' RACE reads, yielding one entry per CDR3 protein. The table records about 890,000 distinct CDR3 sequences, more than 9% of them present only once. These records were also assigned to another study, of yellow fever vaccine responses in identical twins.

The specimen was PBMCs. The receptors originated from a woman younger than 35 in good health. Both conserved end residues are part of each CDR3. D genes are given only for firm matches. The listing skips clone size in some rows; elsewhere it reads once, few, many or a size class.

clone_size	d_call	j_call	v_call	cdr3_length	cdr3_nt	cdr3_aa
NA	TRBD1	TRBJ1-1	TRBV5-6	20	TGTGCCAGCAGCTTCACCTTTGGCCGAGACGACAGGGGGGTGAACACTGAAGCTTTCTTT	CASSFTFGRDDRGVNTEAFF
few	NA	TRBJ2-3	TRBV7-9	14	TGTGCCAGCAGCCCCGAGGAGGGCGCAGATACGCAGTATTTT	CASSPEEGADTQYF
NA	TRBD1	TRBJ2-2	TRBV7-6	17	TGTGCCAGCAGCTTAGCGCCCAGGACAGGGGGAACCGGGGAGCTGTTTTTT	CASSLAPRTGGTGELFF
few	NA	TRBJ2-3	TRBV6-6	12	TGTGCCAGCAGTTACTCGAGAGCGGCCCAGTATTTT	CASSYSRAAQYF
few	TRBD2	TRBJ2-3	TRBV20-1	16	TGCAGTGCTAGCCTGGGGGGGGCTAGCGGGCGGAATACGCAGTATTTT	CSASLGGASGRNTQYF
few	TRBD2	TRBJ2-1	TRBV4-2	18	TGTGCCAGCAGCCCCCAACGACAACCGGGACTAGCTAACAATGAGCAGTTCTTC	CASSPQRQPGLANNEQFF
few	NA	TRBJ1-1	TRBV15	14	TGTGCCACCAGCGGCGGACAGTTGAACACTGAAGCTTTCTTT	CATSGGQLNTEAFF
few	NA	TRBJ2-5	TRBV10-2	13	TGCGCCAGCGGGGGGAGAAACCAAGAGACCCAGTACTTC	CASGGRNQETQYF
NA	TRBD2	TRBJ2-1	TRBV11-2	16	TGTGCCAGCAGTTGGACTAGCGGGAGTTCACGGAATGAGCAGTTCTTC	CASSWTSGSSRNEQFF
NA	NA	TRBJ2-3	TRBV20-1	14	TGCAGTGCTAGAGCGGCGGGGGCCGCAGATACGCAGTATTTT	CSARAAGAADTQYF
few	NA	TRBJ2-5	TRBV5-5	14	TGTGCCAGCAGCTTGGAGACAGGTGAAGAGACCCAGTACTTC	CASSLETGEETQYF
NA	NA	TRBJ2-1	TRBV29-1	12	TGCAGCGTACGTGGGTCCTACAATGAGCAGTTCTTC	CSVRGSYNEQFF
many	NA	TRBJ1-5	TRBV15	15	TGTGCCACCAGCAGAGCTCGGACCCGTAATCAGCCCCAGCATTTT	CATSRARTRNQPQHF
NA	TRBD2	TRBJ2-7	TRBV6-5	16	TGTGCCAGCAGTTTCTCGTGGAGCGGGAGGAACCACGAGCAGTACTTC	CASSFSWSGRNHEQYF
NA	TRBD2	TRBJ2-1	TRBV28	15	TGTGCCAGCGGGCCTCCGGGACTAGCGGGAGGGCCACCGTTCTTC	CASGPPGLAGGPPFF
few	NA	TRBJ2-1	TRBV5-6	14	TGTGCCAGCAGCTTAGGCATAGGGCGCAATGAGCAGTTCTTC	CASSLGIGRNEQFF
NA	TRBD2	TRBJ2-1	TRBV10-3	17	TGTGCCATCGGTATTCCCCTAGCGGGGAGGACCCCAAATGAGCAGTTCTTC	CAIGIPLAGRTPNEQFF
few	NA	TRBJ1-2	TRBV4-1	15	TGCGCCAGCAGCCAAGATCGGGGTTCCATCTATGGCTACACCTTC	CASSQDRGSIYGYTF
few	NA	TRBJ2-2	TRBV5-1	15	TGCGCCAGCAGCTTGGTTGGGGGTGAAACCGGGGAGCTGTTTTTT	CASSLVGGETGELFF
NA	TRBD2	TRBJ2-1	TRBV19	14	TGTGCCAGTAGTAGGGGAGGGCAGGACAATGAGCAGTTCTTC	CASSRGGQDNEQFF
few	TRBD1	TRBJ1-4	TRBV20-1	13	TGCAGTGCTGACAGGGCCTATGATGAAAAACTGTTTTTT	CSADRAYDEKLFF
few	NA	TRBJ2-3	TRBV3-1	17	TGTGCCAGCAGCCAAGCTACCCCGGGACTTATCACAGATACGCAGTATTTT	CASSQATPGLITDTQYF
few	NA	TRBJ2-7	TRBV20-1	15	TGCAGTGCTAGAGATGCGGCGGGAAACACCTACGAGCAGTACTTC	CSARDAAGNTYEQYF
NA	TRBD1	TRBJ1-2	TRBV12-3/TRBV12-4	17	TGTGCCAGCAGGGATACTAGCCGGGACAGGTCTAACTATGGCTACACCTTC	CASRDTSRDRSNYGYTF
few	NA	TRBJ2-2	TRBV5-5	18	TGTGCCAGCAGCTACCACCTACTCGCGGTCGCGAACACCGGGGAGCTGTTTTTT	CASSYHLLAVANTGELFF
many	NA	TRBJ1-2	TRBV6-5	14	TGTGCCAGCAGTTACTCGCGGGGCAACTATGGCTACACCTTC	CASSYSRGNYGYTF
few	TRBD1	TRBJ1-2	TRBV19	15	TGTGCCAGTAGTATTAGCATCGGGACAGGGAATGGCTACACCTTC	CASSISIGTGNGYTF
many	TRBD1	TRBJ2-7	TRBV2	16	TGTGCCAGCAGGGAGGGACAGGCGGTGTTTTCCTACGAGCAGTACTTC	CASREGQAVFSYEQYF
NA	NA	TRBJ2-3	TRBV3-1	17	TGTGCCTCCTCCAAGCAGGTAGCGGTTACTAGCACAGATACGCAGTATTTT	CASSKQVAVTSTDTQYF
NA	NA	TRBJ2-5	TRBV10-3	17	TGTGCCATCAGTGAGTCCTTAGGTTTGCAGGAGAAAGAGACCCAGTACTTC	CAISESLGLQEKETQYF
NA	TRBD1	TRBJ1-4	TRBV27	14	TGTGCCAGCAGTTTCCGGGACAGGGGAGAAAAACTGTTTTTT	CASSFRDRGEKLFF
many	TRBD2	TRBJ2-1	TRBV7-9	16	TGTGCCAGCAGGCCACTAGCGGGAGGGTCCTACAATGAGCAGTTCTTC	CASRPLAGGSYNEQFF
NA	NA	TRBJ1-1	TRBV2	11	TGTGCCAGCAGCTACGACAAGAGAGCTTTCTTT	CASSYDKRAFF
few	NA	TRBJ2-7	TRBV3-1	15	TGTGCCAGCAGCCAAGATCGAGGGAGTTTTTACGAGCAGTACTTC	CASSQDRGSFYEQYF
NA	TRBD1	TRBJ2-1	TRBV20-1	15	TGCAGTGCTAGAGACCGGGACAGGAGTTGGAATGAGCAGTTCTTC	CSARDRDRSWNEQFF
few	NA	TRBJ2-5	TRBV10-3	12	TGTGCCATCGGTCCCTTCCAAGAGACCCAGTACTTC	CAIGPFQETQYF